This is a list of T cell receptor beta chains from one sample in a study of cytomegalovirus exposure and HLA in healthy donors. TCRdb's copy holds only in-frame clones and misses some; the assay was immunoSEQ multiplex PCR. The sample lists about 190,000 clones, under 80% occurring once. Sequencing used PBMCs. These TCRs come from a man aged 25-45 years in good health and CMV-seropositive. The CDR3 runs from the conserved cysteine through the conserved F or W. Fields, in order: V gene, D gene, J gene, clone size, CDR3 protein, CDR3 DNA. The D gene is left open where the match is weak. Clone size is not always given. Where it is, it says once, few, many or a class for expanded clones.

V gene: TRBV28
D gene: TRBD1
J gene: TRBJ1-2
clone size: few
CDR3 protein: CASNTGGWGGYTF
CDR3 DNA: TGTGCCAGCAATACAGGGGGCTGGGGTGGCTACACCTTC

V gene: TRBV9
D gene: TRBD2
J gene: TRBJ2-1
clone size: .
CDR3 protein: CASSVETVGTSGKNEQFF
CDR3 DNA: TGTGCCAGCAGCGTAGAGACAGTCGGGACTAGCGGGAAGAATGAGCAGTTCTTC

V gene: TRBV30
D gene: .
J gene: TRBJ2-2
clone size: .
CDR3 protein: CAWIDWKNTGELFF
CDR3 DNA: TGTGCCTGGATAGACTGGAAGAACACCGGGGAGCTGTTTTTT

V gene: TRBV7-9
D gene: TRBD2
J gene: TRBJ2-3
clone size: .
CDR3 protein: CASSLVAGGRTDTQYF
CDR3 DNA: TGTGCCAGCAGCTTGGTAGCGGGAGGTCGCACAGATACGCAGTATTTT

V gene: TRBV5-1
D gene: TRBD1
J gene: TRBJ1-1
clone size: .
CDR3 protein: CASSFITGVRAFF
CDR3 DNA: TGCGCCAGCAGCTTTATAACAGGGGTTAGGGCTTTCTTT

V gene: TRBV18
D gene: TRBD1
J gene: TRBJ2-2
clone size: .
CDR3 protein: CASSPTGVDTGELFF
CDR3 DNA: TGTGCCAGCTCACCGACAGGGGTCGACACCGGGGAGCTGTTTTTT

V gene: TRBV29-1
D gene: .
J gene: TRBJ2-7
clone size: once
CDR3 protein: CSVEGAHRGSSYEQYF
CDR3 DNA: TGCAGCGTTGAGGGCGCTCATAGGGGGAGCTCCTACGAGCAGTACTTC

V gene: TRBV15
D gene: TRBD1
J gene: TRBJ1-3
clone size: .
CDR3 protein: CATSRESTGRRNTIYF
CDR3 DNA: TGTGCCACCAGCAGAGAGTCGACAGGGAGAAGAAACACCATATATTTT

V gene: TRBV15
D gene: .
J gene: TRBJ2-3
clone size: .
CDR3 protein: CATSAWEGGPDTQYF
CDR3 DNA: TGTGCCACCAGCGCTTGGGAGGGGGGGCCAGATACGCAGTATTTT

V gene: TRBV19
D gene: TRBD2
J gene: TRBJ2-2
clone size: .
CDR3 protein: CASSWASGGLNTGELFF
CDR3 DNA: TGTGCCAGTAGTTGGGCTAGCGGGGGGTTGAACACCGGGGAGCTGTTTTTT

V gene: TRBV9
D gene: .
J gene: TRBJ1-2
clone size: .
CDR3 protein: CASSPPGRLGYTF
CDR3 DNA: TGTGCCAGCAGCCCCCCCGGGAGACTTGGCTACACCTTC

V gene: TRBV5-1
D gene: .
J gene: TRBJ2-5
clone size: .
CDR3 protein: CASSQDNRRGQETQYF
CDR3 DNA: TGCGCCAGCAGCCAGGACAACCGTCGAGGCCAAGAGACCCAGTACTTC

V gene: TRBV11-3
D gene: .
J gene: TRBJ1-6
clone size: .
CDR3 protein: CASSPSRGDSYNSPLHF
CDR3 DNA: TGTGCCAGCAGCCCGTCCCGGGGGGACTCCTATAATTCACCCCTCCACTTT

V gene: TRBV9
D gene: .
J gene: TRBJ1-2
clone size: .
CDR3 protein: CASSRDSNYGYTF
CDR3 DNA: TGTGCCAGCAGCCGTGACAGTAACTATGGCTACACCTTC

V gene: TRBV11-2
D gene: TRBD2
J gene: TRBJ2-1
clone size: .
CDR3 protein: CASSLVLAGVYNEQFF
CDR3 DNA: TGTGCCAGCAGCCTTGTCCTAGCGGGGGTTTACAATGAGCAGTTCTTC

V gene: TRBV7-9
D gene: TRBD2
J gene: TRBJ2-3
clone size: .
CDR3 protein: CASSTGTSGMSDTQYF
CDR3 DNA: TGTGCCAGCAGCACCGGGACTAGCGGGATGTCGGATACGCAGTATTTT

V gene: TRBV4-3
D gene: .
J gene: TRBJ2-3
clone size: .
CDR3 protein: CASSQERSTDTQYF
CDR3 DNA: TGCGCCAGCAGCCAAGAGAGGAGCACAGATACGCAGTATTTT

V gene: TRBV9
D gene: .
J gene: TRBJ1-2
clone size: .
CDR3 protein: CASSPRGNYGYTF
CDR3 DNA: TGTGCCAGCAGTCCACGGGGGAACTATGGCTACACCTTC

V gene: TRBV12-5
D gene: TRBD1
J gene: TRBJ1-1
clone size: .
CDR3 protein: CASGLVRKGAKAFF
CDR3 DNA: TGTGCTAGTGGTTTGGTAAGGAAGGGGGCGAAGGCTTTCTTT

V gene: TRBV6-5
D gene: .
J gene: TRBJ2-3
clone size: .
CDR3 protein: CASSYGTVGTDTQYF
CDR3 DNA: TGTGCCAGCAGTTACGGAACAGTGGGCACAGATACGCAGTATTTT

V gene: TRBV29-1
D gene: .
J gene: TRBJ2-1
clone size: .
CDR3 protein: CSVRRARSYNEQFF
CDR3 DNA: TGCAGCGTAAGGAGGGCCCGGTCCTACAATGAGCAGTTCTTC

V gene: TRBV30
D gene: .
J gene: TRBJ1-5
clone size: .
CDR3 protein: CAWGSQNSNQPQHF
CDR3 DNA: TGTGCCTGGGGCAGTCAGAATAGCAATCAGCCCCAGCATTTT

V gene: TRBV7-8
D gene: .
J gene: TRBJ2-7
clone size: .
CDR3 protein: CASSLTDYEQYF
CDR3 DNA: TGTGCCAGCAGCCTGACAGACTACGAGCAGTACTTC

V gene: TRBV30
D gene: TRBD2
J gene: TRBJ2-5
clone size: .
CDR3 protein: CAWRAGVRETQYF
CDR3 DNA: TGTGCCTGGAGAGCGGGGGTGCGGGAGACCCAGTACTTC

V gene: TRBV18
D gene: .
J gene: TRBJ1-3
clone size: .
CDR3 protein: CASSPTPTRSGNTIYF
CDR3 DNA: TGTGCCAGCTCACCAACTCCCACCCGCTCTGGAAACACCATATATTTT

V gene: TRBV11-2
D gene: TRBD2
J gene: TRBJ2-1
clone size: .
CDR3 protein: CASKLAGGFSYNEQFF
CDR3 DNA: TGTGCCAGCAAACTAGCGGGAGGGTTCTCCTACAATGAGCAGTTCTTC

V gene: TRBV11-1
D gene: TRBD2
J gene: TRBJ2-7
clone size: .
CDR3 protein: CASSLDPGTSGFYEQYF
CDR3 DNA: TGTGCCAGCAGCTTAGACCCCGGGACTAGCGGGTTCTACGAGCAGTACTTC

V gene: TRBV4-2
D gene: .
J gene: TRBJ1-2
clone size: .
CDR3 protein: CASSHVTESFYGYTF
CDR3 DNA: TGTGCCAGCAGCCACGTGACAGAGTCTTTCTATGGCTACACCTTC

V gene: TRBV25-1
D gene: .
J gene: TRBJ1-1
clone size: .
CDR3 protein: CASSGAREAFF
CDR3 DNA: TGTGCCAGCAGTGGTGCCCGGGAAGCTTTCTTT

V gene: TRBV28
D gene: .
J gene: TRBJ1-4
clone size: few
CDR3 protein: CASSSVGASNEKLFF
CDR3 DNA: TGTGCCAGCAGTTCCGTGGGAGCTTCTAATGAAAAACTGTTTTTT

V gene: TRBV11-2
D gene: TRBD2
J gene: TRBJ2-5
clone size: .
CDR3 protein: CASSRSGTPETQYF
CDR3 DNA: TGTGCCAGCAGTCGTAGCGGGACCCCGGAGACCCAGTACTTC

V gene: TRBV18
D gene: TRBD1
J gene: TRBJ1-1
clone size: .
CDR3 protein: CASSAGTGRTEAFF
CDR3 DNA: TGTGCCAGCTCGGCCGGGACAGGGAGGACTGAAGCTTTCTTT

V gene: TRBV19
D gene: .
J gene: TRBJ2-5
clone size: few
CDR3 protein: CASSIVEAYETQYF
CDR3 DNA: TGTGCCAGTAGTATAGTTGAGGCCTACGAAACCCAGTACTTC

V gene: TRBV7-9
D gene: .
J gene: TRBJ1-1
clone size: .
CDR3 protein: CASSRGQNSEAFF
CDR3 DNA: TGTGCCAGCAGCCGAGGACAGAATTCTGAAGCTTTCTTT

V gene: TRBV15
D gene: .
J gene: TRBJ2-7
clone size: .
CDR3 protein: CATQPGVNRAEQYF
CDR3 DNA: TGTGCCACCCAACCCGGGGTCAACAGGGCCGAGCAGTACTTC

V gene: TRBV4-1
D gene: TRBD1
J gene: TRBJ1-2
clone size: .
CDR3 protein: CASSQPGQQPYGYTF
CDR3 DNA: TGCGCCAGCAGCCAACCGGGACAGCAACCCTATGGCTACACCTTC

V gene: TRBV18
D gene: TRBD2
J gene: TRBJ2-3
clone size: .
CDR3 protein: CASSLLVTSGYSTDTQYF
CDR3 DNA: TGTGCCAGCTCACTTTTGGTGACTAGCGGGTATTCCACAGATACGCAGTATTTT

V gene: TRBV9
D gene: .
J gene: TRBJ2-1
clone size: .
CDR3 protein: CAGSVRQGGEQFF
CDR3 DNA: TGTGCCGGCAGCGTAAGGCAGGGGGGTGAGCAGTTCTTC

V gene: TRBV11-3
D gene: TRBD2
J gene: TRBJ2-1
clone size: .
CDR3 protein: CASSLEAGAGGEQFF
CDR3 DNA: TGTGCCAGCAGCTTAGAAGCTGGGGCGGGGGGTGAGCAGTTCTTC

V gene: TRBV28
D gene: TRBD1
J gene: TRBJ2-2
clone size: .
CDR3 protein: CASSLERTGSNTGELFF
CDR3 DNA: TGTGCCAGCAGCCTAGAGAGGACAGGGTCGAACACCGGGGAGCTGTTTTTT

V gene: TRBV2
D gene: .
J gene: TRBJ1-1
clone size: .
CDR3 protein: CARAGQPNTEAFF
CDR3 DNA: TGTGCCAGAGCGGGACAACCGAACACTGAAGCTTTCTTT

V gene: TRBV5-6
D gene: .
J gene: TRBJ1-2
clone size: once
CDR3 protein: CASGSGDYGYTF
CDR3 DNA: TGTGCCAGCGGATCGGGGGACTATGGCTACACCTTC

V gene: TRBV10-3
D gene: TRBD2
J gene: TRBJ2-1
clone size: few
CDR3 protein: CAISESGTRGFDEQFF
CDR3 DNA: TGTGCCATCAGTGAGTCCGGGACTAGGGGTTTCGATGAGCAGTTCTTC

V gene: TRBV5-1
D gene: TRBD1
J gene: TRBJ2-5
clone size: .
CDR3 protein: CASSIGPGQGGETQYF
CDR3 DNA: TGCGCCAGCAGCATCGGACCGGGACAGGGTGGAGAGACCCAGTACTTC

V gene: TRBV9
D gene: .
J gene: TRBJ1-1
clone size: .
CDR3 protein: CASSVESLATEAFF
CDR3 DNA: TGTGCCAGCAGCGTAGAAAGTTTGGCCACTGAAGCTTTCTTT

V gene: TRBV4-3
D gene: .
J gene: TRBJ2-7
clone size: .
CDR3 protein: CASSQDLTSPNYEQYF
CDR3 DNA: TGCGCCAGCAGCCAAGATTTAACTTCCCCAAACTACGAGCAGTACTTC

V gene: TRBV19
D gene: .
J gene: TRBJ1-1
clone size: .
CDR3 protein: CASSIIGPRAHTEAFF
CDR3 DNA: TGTGCCAGTAGTATCATAGGGCCCAGGGCGCACACTGAAGCTTTCTTT

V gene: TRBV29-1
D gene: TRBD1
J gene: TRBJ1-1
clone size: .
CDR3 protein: CSAQEGGQDAFF
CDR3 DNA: TGCAGCGCCCAGGAGGGGGGACAGGATGCTTTCTTT

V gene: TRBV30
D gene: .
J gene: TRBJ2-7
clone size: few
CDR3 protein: CAWSVRGIAYEQYF
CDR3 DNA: TGTGCCTGGAGTGTAAGGGGAATCGCCTACGAGCAGTACTTC

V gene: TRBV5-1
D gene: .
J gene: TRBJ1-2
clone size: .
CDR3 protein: CASSPALTGNYGYTF
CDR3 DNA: TGCGCCAGCAGCCCCGCCCTTACAGGGAACTATGGCTACACCTTC

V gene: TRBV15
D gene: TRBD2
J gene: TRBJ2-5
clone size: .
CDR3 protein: CATSRDQAGGLETQYF
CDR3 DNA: TGTGCCACCAGCAGAGATCAAGCGGGAGGTTTAGAGACCCAGTACTTC

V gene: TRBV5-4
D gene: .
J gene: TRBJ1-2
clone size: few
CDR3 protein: CASSLQGNHGYTF
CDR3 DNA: TGTGCCAGCAGCTTGCAGGGGAATCATGGCTACACCTTC

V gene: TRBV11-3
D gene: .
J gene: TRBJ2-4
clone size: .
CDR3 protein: CASSLSRRSIQYF
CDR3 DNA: TGTGCCAGCAGCTTATCTCGTAGGAGCATTCAGTACTTC

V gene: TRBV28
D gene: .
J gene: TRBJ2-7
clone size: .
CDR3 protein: CASSFVREQYF
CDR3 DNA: TGTGCCAGCAGTTTTGTACGGGAGCAGTACTTC

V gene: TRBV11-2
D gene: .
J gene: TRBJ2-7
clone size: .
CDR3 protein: CASSLDNVPGEQYF
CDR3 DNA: TGTGCCAGCAGCTTAGATAACGTTCCGGGCGAGCAGTACTTC

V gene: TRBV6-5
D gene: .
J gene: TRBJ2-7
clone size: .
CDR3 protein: CASSYGTTPTTRQYF
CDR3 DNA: TGTGCCAGCAGTTACGGGACAACTCCTACCACGAGGCAGTACTTC

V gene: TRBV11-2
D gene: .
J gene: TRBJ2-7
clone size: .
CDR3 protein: CASSPSGYEQYF
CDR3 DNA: TGTGCCAGCAGCCCGAGCGGTTACGAGCAGTACTTC

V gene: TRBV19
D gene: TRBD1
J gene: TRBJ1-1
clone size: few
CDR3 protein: CASRTPTGEYTEAFF
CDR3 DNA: TGTGCCAGTAGGACCCCGACAGGGGAGTACACTGAAGCTTTCTTT

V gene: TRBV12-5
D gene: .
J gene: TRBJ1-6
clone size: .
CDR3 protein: CASGLAGQQVGPLHF
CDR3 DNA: TGTGCTAGTGGTTTGGCAGGACAACAGGTCGGACCCCTCCACTTT

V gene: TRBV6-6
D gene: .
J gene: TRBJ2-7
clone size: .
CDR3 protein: CASSSALALTYEQYF
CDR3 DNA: TGTGCCAGCAGCTCCGCGCTAGCACTCACCTACGAGCAGTACTTC